This T cell receptor beta chain was identified during a study of blood T cell repertoires in COVID-19. This clone has just a few counts. Looked up from germline, CDR1 is SGHAT and CDR2 is FQNNGV. Unmatched junction bases numbered 17, after V lost 5 bases and J lost 6 bases. The CDR3 is 17 amino acids. Produced via immunoSEQ multiplex PCR; TCRdb's table is partial and in-frame only. The sample lists fewer than 300,000 clones; 84% were seen once. The sequence was obtained from a human donor with COVID-19, enrolled during active disease. The donor label of this sample is uncertain. Source material: peripheral blood. The chain joins TRBV11-2 to TRBJ1-1; 8 positions agree with TRBD1. In nucleotides, the CDR3 is TGTGCCAGCAGCCGCACTGGGCGTGGCAGGGGGCAATCTGAAGCTTTCTTT. Its protein is CASSRTGRGRGQSEAFF. Supplemented by reference TRBV11-2 and TRBJ1-1, the full variable domain reads EAGVAQSPRYKIIEKRQSVAFWCNPISGHATLYWYQQILGQGPKLLIQFQNNGVVDDSQLPKDRFSAERLKGVDSTLKIQPAKLEDSAVYLCASSRTGRGRGQSEAFFGQGTRLTVV.